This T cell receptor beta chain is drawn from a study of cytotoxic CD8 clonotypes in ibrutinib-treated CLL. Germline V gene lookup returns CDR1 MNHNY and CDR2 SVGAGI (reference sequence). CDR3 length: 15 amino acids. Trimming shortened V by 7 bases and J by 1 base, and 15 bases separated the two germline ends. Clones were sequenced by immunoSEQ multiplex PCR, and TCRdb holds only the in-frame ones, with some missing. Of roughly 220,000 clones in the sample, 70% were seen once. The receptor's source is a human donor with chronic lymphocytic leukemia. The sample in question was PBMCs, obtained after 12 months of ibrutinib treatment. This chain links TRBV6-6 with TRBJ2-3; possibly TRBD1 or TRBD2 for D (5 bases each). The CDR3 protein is CASMSGAEGTDTQYF. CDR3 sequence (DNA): TGTGCCAGCATGTCCGGGGCGGAGGGCACAGATACGCAGTATTTT.